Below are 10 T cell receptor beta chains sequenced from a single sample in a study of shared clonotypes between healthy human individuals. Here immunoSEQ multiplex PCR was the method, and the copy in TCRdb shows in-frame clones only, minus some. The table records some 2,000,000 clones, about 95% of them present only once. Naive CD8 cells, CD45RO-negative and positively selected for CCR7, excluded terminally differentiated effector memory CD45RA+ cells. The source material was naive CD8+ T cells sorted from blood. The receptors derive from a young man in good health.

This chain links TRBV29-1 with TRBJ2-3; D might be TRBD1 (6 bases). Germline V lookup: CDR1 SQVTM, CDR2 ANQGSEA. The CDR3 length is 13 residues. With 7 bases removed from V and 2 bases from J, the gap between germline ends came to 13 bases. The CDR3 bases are TGCAGCGCACCCGGGACAAACACAGATACGCAGTATTTT. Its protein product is CSAPGTNTDTQYF.

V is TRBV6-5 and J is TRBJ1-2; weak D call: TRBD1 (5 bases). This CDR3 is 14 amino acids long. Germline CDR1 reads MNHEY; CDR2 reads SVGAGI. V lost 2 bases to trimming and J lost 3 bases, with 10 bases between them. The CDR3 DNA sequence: TGTGCCAGCAGTTACGCCGACAGTTACTATGGCTACACCTTC. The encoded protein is CASSYADSYYGYTF.

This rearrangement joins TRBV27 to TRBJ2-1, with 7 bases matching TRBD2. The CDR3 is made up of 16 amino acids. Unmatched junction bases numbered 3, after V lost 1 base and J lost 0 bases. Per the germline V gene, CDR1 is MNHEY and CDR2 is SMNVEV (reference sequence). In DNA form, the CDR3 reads TGTGCCAGCAGTTTATGGGGCGGGGGCTCCTACAATGAGCAGTTCTTC. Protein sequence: CASSLWGGGSYNEQFF.

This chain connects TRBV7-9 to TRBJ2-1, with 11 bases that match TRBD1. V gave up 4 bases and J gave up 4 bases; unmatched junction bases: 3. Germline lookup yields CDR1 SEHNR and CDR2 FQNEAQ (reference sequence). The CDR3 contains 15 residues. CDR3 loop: CASSSGQGEYNEQFF. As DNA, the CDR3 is TGTGCCAGCAGCTCGGGACAGGGGGAATACAATGAGCAGTTCTTC.

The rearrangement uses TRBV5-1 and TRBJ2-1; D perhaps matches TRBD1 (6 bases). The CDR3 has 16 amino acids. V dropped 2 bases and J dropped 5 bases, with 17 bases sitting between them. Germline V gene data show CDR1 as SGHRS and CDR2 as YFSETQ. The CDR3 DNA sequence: TGCGCCAGCAGCTTCCCCCGGGACACCGCCGACAATGAGCAGTTCTTC. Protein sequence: CASSFPRDTADNEQFF.

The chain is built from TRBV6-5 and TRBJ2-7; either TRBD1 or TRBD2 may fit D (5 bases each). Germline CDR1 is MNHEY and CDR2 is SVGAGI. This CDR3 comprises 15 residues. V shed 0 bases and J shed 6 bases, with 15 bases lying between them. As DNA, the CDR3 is TGTGCCAGCAGTTACTCGAAGGGTGCTGGGGGCGAGCAGTACTTC. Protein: CASSYSKGAGGEQYF.

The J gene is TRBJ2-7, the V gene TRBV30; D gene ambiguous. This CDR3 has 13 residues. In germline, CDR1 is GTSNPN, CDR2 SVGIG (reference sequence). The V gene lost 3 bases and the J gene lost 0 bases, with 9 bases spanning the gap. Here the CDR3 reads CAWRSRYSYEQYF. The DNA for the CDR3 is TGTGCCTGGAGATCCCGGTACTCCTACGAGCAGTACTTC.

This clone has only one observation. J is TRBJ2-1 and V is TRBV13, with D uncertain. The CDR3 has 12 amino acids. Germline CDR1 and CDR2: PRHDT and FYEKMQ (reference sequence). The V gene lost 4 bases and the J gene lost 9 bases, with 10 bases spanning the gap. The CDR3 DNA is TGTGCCAGCAGCTCTGATGGCGGTGAGCAGTTCTTC. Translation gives CASSSDGGEQFF.

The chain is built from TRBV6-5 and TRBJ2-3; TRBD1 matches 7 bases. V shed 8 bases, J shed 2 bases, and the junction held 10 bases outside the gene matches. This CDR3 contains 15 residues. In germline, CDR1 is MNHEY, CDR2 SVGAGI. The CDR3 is CASLPSGTATDTQYF. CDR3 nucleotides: TGTGCCAGCCTACCGTCTGGGACAGCCACAGATACGCAGTATTTT.

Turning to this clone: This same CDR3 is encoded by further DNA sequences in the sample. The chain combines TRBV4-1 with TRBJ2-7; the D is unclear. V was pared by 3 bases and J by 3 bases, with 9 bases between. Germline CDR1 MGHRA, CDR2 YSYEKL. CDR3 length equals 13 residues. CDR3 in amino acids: CASSHALGYEQYF. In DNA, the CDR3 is TGCGCCAGCAGCCATGCCTTGGGCTACGAGCAGTACTTC.